This TCR beta chain is drawn from a study of T cell clonality in common variable immunodeficiency (dated by TCRdb to the mid-2010s). For sequencing, equivalent amounts of genomic DNA were input from CVID and control samples. For every sample, a 60 bp segment covering the rearranged TCRbeta CDR3 region was amplified and then sequenced. TCRbeta amplification used the immunoSEQ assay, a bias-corrected multiplex PCR with high-throughput sequencing. The source study handled its data this way. Each unique nucleotide sequence was treated as a clone and annotated with V, D and J genes, copy number and frequency. Sequences were labeled productive if in frame, and non-productive if out of frame or containing stop codons. As previously described, clonality was computed from Shannon's entropy. Mean CDR3 Kyte-Doolittle hydropathy was derived from the predicted amino acid sequences of productive clones. Hierarchical clustering of scaled V gene usage was performed with the R hclust function using Manhattan distance and complete linkage. Sharing of clones by CDR3 amino acid sequence was evaluated by resampling 12 repertoires per group over 100 rounds. The repertoires were searched for approximately 70 published EBV-specific TCRbeta sequences and a few hundred published CMV-specific TCRbeta sequences. Analysis left out two CVID samples that produced under 10,000 sequences, so 42 CVID repertoires remained. Not all clones reach the TCRdb copy of this immuneACCESS table, which keeps in-frame sequences only. Checked studies attribute under half of the gap to unresolved V genes and leave the rest unexplained. The D gene and trimming were derived from the DNA, and the V and J assignments and clone size from that table. In this sample, approximately 20,000 clones appear, none counted once only. About 2.1% of the sample is held by the ten biggest clonotypes.

Points the paper makes about the study in general: CVID subjects shared fewer TCRbeta clones with each other than healthy controls did (p < 0.0001). Fewer deletions and N-nucleotide insertions were reportedly observed in CVID TCRbeta sequences, and highly modified clones with 13 or more V deletions were reportedly absent from CVID TCRbeta sequences. According to the authors, figuring out what caused the increased clonality in CVID would require sequencing the repertoires of T cell subpopulations. Correlations between repertoire features and clinical complications were limited by patient heterogeneity within the CVID cohort. TCRbeta clonality was higher in CVID subjects than in healthy controls (t-test p = 0.018), and the increase was most characteristic of about a third of subjects. Even though DNA input was equal, the average per sample came to some 90,000 unique sequences for controls compared with around 32,000 for CVID samples.

Diagnosis of CVID followed standard criteria, namely serum IgG, IgA and/or IgM below the normal range together with specific antibody deficiency. There were 40 to 50 subjects in the CVID group (about 29 male and 15 female), ranging in age from roughly 9 to 64 years, with a mean age of about 40. Predominantly Caucasian heritage was noted among both the CVID patients and the healthy controls. At the time of study participation, every CVID subject had been on replacement immunoglobulin therapy for one year or longer. At the time of blood collection, no CVID subject was ill or was being treated with immunomodulatory or immunosuppressive medication. From each donor, 5 to 8 ml of heparinized peripheral whole blood was collected. Genomic DNA from adults with common variable immune deficiency (CVID) and from healthy adult controls was used to sequence TCRbeta CDR3 repertoires. Diluted blood was density-centrifuged over Hypaque 1077 or Ficoll-Paque to isolate peripheral blood mononuclear cells. Genomic DNA was obtained from unsorted mononuclear cells through either Qiagen column purification or a centrifugation-based method.

At the junction V is shortened by 4 bases and J by 4 bases; bases outside the gene matches: 10. The germline V gene (reference sequence) gives CDR1 as GTSNPN and CDR2 as SVGIG. Taken from cysteine to phenylalanine, the CDR3 has 15 residues. Sequencing covers 36 bases of the CDR3, shown here with the frame starting at base 1. This clone was counted many times. This receptor's antigen is unknown. Read data end 3 residues before the CDR3 end; the end is taken from the germline J gene. The clonotype comes from a human donor with common variable immunodeficiency. The receptor chain draws on TRBV30 and TRBJ1-2; TRBD1 lines up with 9 middle nucleotides. The sample consisted of peripheral blood mononuclear cells. The CDR3 protein is CAWNPKDRGFYGYTF. CDR3 bases read: TGTGCCTGGAACCCTAAGGACAGGGGTTTCTATGGC.